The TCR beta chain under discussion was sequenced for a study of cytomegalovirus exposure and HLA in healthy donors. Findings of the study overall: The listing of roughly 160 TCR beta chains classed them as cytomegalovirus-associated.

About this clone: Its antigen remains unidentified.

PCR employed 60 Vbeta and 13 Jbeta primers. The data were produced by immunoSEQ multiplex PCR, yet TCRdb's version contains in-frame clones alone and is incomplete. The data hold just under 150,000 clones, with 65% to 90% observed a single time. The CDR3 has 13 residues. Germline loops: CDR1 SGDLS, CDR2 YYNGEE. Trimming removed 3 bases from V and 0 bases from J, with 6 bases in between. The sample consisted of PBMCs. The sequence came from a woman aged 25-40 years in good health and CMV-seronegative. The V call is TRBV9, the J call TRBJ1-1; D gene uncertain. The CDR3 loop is CASSGALNTEAFF. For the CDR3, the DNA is TGTGCCAGCAGCGGGGCTTTGAACACTGAAGCTTTCTTT.